The 20 T cell receptor beta chains presented below share a single source sample, sequenced in a study of cytomegalovirus exposure and HLA in healthy donors. 60 Vbeta and 13 Jbeta primers were used in PCR. Libraries were prepared by immunoSEQ multiplex PCR; TCRdb keeps only in-frame clonotypes and omits some of them. Among roughly 200,000 clones, 75% to 90% were seen once, and the ten largest hold less than 0.35%. The sample taken for sequencing was PBMCs. The receptor set was obtained from a woman under 40 in good health and CMV-seronegative.

The V call is TRBV7-2, the J call TRBJ2-7; TRBD2 matches at 10 bases. Germline V CDR1 and CDR2: SGHTA, FQGNSA. This CDR3 is 15 amino acids long. V trimming: 5 bases; J trimming: 2 bases; junction bases outside the gene matches: 6. CDR3 amino acids: CASSRTSGVTYEQYF. CDR3 nucleotides: TGTGCCAGCAGCCGTACTAGCGGGGTTACCTACGAGCAGTACTTC.

This chain connects TRBV10-2 to TRBJ2-5; TRBD1 aligns across 8 bases. The closer fit of TRBJ2-7 to the DNA end suggests the J call may be wrong. This CDR3 has 13 residues. Germline CDR1 is WSHSY and CDR2 is SAAADI. Written as DNA, the CDR3 is TGCGCCAGCAGGACAGGGGAGTCCTACGAGCAGTACTTC. It is translated as CASRTGESYEQYF.

The CDR3 DNA is TGTGCCAGCAGCCAAGATATGGTATTAGCGGGATACGACTCCTACAATGAGCAGTTCTTC. Encoded protein: CASSQDMVLAGYDSYNEQFF. The chain has TRBV14 and TRBJ2-1; 8 positions agree with TRBD2. Per the germline V gene, CDR1 is SGHDN and CDR2 is FVKESK. The CDR3 covers 20 residues. J gave up 0 bases and V 0 bases, and 13 bases lay outside the gene matches. Drawing the rest from reference TRBV14 and TRBJ2-1, the complete variable domain is EAGVTQFPSHSVIEKGQTVTLRCDPISGHDNLYWYRRVMGKEIKFLLHFVKESKQDESGMPNNRFLAERTGGTYSTLKVQPAELEDSGVYFCASSQDMVLAGYDSYNEQFFGPGTRLTVL.

The genes are TRBV9 and TRBJ2-3; D uncertain. The germline gives CDR1 SGDLS, CDR2 YYNGEE. This CDR3 is built from 14 residues. Between the trimmed V and J ends, which lost 4 bases and 0 bases, there was a span of 9 bases. The CDR3, as DNA: TGTGCCAGCAGCTTCAGGCCTAGCACAGATACGCAGTATTTT. Translated: CASSFRPSTDTQYF.

This clone has only a few counts. Additional DNA sequences in this sample encode the identical CDR3. V gene TRBV2 combines with J gene TRBJ1-1, with TRBD1 matching 10 bases. Per the germline V gene, CDR1 is SNHLY and CDR2 is FYNNEI. Trimming removed 4 bases from V and 3 bases from J; junction bases left unmatched: 2. The CDR3 spans 14 residues. The CDR3 spells CASSVGQGDTEAFF. DNA of the CDR3: TGTGCCAGCAGTGTTGGACAGGGGGACACTGAAGCTTTCTTT.

This clone has just a few counts. V and J are TRBV7-9 and TRBJ2-7; 11 bases are shared with TRBD2. This CDR3 has 16 amino acids. The ends lost 5 bases at V and 7 bases at J; junction bases unmatched: 13. Germline V gene sequence: CDR1 SEHNR, CDR2 FQNEAQ (reference sequence). This CDR3 is CASSQWATSGAGEQYF. The DNA for the CDR3 is TGTGCCAGCAGCCAATGGGCGACTAGCGGGGCGGGGGAGCAGTACTTC.

This chain joins TRBV7-3 and TRBJ2-3; D is ambiguous. In germline, CDR1 is SGHTA, CDR2 FQGTGA. V was cut by 4 bases and J by 2 bases, with 13 bases left in between. The CDR3 covers 15 residues. This CDR3 reads CASSYRGRITDTQYF. The CDR3 region has the DNA TGTGCCAGCAGCTACCGTGGCAGGATCACAGATACGCAGTATTTT.

This chain connects TRBV7-2 to TRBJ1-6; 9 nucleotides match TRBD1. The length of the CDR3 is 15 residues. V lost 5 bases to trimming and J lost 13 bases; unmatched junction nucleotides: 12. CDR1 is SGHTA and CDR2 is FQGNSA in the germline V gene. The CDR3 protein is CASSPTWTGASPLHF. The CDR3, as DNA: TGTGCCAGCAGCCCCACTTGGACAGGGGCAAGTCCCCTCCACTTT.

J is TRBJ2-5 and V is TRBV5-1, with D perhaps matching TRBD1 (5 bases). The CDR3 totals 14 residues. Germline V gives CDR1 SGHRS, CDR2 YFSETQ. With 3 bases removed from V and 1 base from J, the gap between germline ends came to 10 bases. The CDR3, as DNA: TGCGCCAGCAGCTCCGACAGTCGCCAAGAGACCCAGTACTTC. Amino acid sequence: CASSSDSRQETQYF.

This clone was seen just once. The gene calls are TRBV9 and TRBJ1-1; D might be TRBD1 (5 bases). This CDR3 has 15 amino acids. V gave up 4 bases and J gave up 4 bases, with 17 bases separating them. Per the germline V gene, CDR1 is SGDLS and CDR2 is YYNGEE. The CDR3 bases are TGTGCCAGCAGCTCCACATATTCAGGGCGCACTGAAGCTTTCTTT. Protein: CASSSTYSGRTEAFF.

J is TRBJ2-1 and V is TRBV5-1, with D possibly TRBD2 on 5 matching bases. V lost 3 bases to trimming and J lost 0 bases, with 13 bases between them. The V gene's germline CDR1 is SGHRS and CDR2 YFSETQ. CDR3 length equals 16 residues. CDR3 coding DNA: TGCGCCAGCAGCTCCCTTCCGGGAACCTCCTACAATGAGCAGTTCTTC. It is translated as CASSSLPGTSYNEQFF.

This chain joins TRBV15 and TRBJ2-6; D gene ambiguous. Trimming stripped 7 bases from V and 0 bases from J, with 10 bases between. Per the germline V gene, CDR1 is LNHNV and CDR2 is YYDKDF (reference sequence). CDR3 length: 15 amino acids. The CDR3 DNA sequence: TGTGCCACCACCCCAGGCCTCTCTGGGGCCAACGTCCTGACTTTC. It specifies CATTPGLSGANVLTF.

The gene calls are TRBV7-9 and TRBJ2-7, with 7 bases that match TRBD2. Per the germline V gene, CDR1 is SEHNR and CDR2 is FQNEAQ (reference sequence). The V gene end was trimmed by 5 bases and the J gene end by 2 bases; junction bases not matched to a gene: 6. The CDR3 has 14 amino acids. The CDR3 coding sequence is TGTGCCAGCAGCCCTAGCGGCCATACCTACGAGCAGTACTTC. Its translation is CASSPSGHTYEQYF.

This clone was picked up one time. V is TRBV13 and J is TRBJ1-1; 8 bases line up with TRBD1. J lost 4 bases, V lost 5 bases, and 6 bases had no gene match. Germline V gene lookup returns CDR1 PRHDT and CDR2 FYEKMQ (reference sequence). The CDR3 consists of 14 residues. As DNA, the CDR3 is TGTGCCAGCAGCGAGACAGGGGCGGTCACTGAAGCTTTCTTT. Translating gives CASSETGAVTEAFF.

CDR3 coding DNA: TGCGCCAGCAGAGAGGGGGTTAGTGTTGGGGCCAACGTCCTGACTTTC. This codes for CASREGVSVGANVLTF. The V gene is TRBV5-1, the J gene TRBJ2-6; possible D gene TRBD1, 6 bases. The CDR3 consists of 16 residues. The V end lost 5 bases, the J end lost 3 bases, and 15 bases lay between the germline ends. Germline V gene data show CDR1 as SGHRS and CDR2 as YFSETQ.

The rearrangement joins TRBV6-1 to TRBJ2-7, with 7 positions matching TRBD2. The germline gives CDR1 MNHNS, CDR2 SASEGT. This CDR3 is 13 amino acids long. The V and J ends lost 6 bases and 3 bases, in that order; junction bases with no gene match: 5. CDR3 coding DNA: TGTGCCAGCAGCCGGGACTACAACTACGAGCAGTACTTC. The encoded protein is CASSRDYNYEQYF.

This rearrangement joins TRBV2 to TRBJ2-7; TRBD2 aligns across 13 bases. The CDR3 is made up of 13 amino acids. Germline CDR1 and CDR2: SNHLY and FYNNEI. The J segment lost 6 bases and the V segment lost 6 bases, leaving 2 bases of the junction unmatched. The DNA for the CDR3 is TGTGCCAGCAGCGGGACTAGCGGGGTCGAGCAGTACTTC. Protein: CASSGTSGVEQYF.

This chain joins TRBV10-2 and TRBJ1-2; 7 bases align to TRBD1. With V trimmed by 7 bases and J by 4 bases, 21 bases remained unmatched. From germline, CDR1 is WSHSY and CDR2 SAAADI. The CDR3 spans 18 residues. CDR3 residues: CASMRGPGTAVRPYGYTF. The CDR3 DNA reads TGCGCCAGCATGAGGGGGCCAGGGACCGCGGTTCGGCCCTATGGCTACACCTTC.

The J gene is TRBJ1-1, the V gene TRBV28, with TRBD1 matching 10 bases. V lost 8 bases to trimming and J lost 10 bases; unmatched junction nucleotides: 4. CDR1 is MDHEN, CDR2 SYDVKM, per germline. This CDR3 is built from 11 residues. The CDR3 protein is CASGRTGGAFF. CDR3 bases: TGTGCCAGCGGAAGGACAGGGGGAGCTTTCTTT.

The chain carries TRBV6-1 and TRBJ2-5; 8 bases line up with TRBD1. This CDR3 is built from 15 residues. Germline CDR1 reads MNHNS; CDR2 reads SASEGT. After removal of 5 bases from V and 5 bases from J, the junction contained 10 bases not matched to a gene. CDR3 in DNA: TGTGCCAGCAGTAGGAGACAGGGGTCGGGGGAGACCCAGTACTTC. It yields the protein CASSRRQGSGETQYF.